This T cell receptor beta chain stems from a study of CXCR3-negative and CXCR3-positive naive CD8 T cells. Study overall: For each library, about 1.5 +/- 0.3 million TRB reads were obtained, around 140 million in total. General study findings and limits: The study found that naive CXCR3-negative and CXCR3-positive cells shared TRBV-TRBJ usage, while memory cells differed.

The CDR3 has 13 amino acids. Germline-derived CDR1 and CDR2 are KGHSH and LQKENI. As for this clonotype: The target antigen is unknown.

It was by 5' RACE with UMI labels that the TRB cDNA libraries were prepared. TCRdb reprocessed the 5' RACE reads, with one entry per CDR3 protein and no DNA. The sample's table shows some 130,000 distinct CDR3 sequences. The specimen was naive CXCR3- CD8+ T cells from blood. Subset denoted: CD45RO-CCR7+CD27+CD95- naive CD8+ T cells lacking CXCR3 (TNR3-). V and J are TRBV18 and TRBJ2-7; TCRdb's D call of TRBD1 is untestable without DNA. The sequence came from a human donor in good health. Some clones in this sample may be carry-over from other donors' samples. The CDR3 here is CASSPGGNYEQYF.